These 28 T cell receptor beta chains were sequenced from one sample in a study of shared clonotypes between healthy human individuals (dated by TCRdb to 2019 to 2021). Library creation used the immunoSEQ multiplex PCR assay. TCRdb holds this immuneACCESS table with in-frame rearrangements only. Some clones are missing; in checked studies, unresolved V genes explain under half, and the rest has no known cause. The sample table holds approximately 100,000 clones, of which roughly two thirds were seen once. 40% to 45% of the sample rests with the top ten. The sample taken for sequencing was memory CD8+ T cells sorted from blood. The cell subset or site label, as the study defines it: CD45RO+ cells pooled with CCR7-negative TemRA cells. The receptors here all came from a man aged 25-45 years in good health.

CDR3 coding DNA: TGCGCCAGCAGCCAAGGAAATTGGATGGCAGGAAACAATGAGCAGTTCTTC. Translating gives CASSQGNWMAGNNEQFF. The J gene is TRBJ2-1, the V gene TRBV4-3, with D uncertain. V lost 1 base, J lost 5 bases, and 18 bases lay in between. The CDR3 is 17 amino acids. Germline V gene data show CDR1 as LGHNA and CDR2 as YSLEER.

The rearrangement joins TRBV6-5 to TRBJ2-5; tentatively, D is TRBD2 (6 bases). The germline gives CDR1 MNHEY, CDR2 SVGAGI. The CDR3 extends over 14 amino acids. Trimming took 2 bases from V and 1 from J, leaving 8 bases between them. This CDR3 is CASSYAGTQETQYF. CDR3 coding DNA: TGTGCCAGCAGTTACGCGGGGACCCAAGAGACCCAGTACTTC.

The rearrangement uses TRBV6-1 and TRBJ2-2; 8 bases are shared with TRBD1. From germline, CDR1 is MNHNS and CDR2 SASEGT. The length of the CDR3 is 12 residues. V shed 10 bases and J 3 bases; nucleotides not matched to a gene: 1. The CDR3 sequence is CANRGDTGELFF. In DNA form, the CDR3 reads TGTGCCAACAGGGGGGACACCGGGGAGCTGTTTTTT.

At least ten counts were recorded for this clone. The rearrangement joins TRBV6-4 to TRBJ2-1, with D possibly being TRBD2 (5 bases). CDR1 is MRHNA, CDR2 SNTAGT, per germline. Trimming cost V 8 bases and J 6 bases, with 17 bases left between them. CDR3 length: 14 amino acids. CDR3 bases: TGTGCCAGCCAAAGCACCTCAGGAGGCAATGAGCAGTTCTTC. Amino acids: CASQSTSGGNEQFF.

The CDR3 loop is CSVDLVEWSSGTTQETQYF. DNA of the CDR3: TGCAGCGTTGATTTGGTGGAATGGTCTAGCGGGACTACCCAAGAGACCCAGTACTTC. The chain links TRBV29-1 to TRBJ2-5, with TRBD2 identical over 9 bases. Looked up from germline, CDR1 is SQVTM and CDR2 is ANQGSEA. V shed 3 bases, J shed 1 base, and the junction held 18 bases outside the gene matches. This CDR3 region has 19 residues.

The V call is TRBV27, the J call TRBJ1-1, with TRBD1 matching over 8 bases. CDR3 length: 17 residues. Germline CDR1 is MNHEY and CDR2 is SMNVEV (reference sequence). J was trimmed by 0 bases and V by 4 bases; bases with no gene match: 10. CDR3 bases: TGTGCCAGCAGTTCCAACCGCCGACAGGGGCTGAACACTGAAGCTTTCTTT. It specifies CASSSNRRQGLNTEAFF.

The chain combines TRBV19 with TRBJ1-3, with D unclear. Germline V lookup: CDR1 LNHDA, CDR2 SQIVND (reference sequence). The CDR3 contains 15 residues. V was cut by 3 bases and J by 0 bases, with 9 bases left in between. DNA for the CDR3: TGTGCCAGTAGTATCAGCGTAAGCTCTGGAAACACCATATATTTT. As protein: CASSISVSSGNTIYF.

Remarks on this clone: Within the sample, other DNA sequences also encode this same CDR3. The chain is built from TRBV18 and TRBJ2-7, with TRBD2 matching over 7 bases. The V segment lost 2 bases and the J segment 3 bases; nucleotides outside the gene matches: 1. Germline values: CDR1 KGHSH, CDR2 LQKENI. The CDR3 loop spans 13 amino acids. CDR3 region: CASSPTSDYEQYF. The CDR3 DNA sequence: TGTGCCAGCTCACCAACTAGCGACTACGAGCAGTACTTC.

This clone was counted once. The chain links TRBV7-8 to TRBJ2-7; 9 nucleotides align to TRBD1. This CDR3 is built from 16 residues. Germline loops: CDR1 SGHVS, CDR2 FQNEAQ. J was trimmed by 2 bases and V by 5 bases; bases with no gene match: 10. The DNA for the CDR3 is TGTGCCAGCAGCCGGGACAGGGTCCTTGCGGCCTACGAGCAGTACTTC. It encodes CASSRDRVLAAYEQYF.

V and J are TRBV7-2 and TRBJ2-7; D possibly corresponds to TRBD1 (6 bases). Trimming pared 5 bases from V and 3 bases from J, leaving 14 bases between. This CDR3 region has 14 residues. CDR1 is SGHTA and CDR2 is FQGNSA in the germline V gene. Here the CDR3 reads CASSLSGQLYEQYF. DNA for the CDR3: TGTGCCAGCAGCCTTTCGGGACAACTCTACGAGCAGTACTTC.

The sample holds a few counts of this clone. The DNA of the CDR3 is TGTGCCACCAGCAGAGATTTAAGTTACGCTGAAGCTTTCTTT. Its protein is CATSRDLSYAEAFF. V gene TRBV15 combines with J gene TRBJ1-1; D is unclear. CDR3 size: 14 residues. The germline CDR1 and CDR2 sequences are LNHNV and YYDKDF (reference sequence). Trimming pared 0 bases from V and 6 bases from J, leaving 11 bases between.

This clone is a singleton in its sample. The CDR3 is CASTPLQGAQETQYF. CDR3 DNA sequence: TGTGCCAGCACCCCACTACAGGGGGCTCAGGAGACCCAGTACTTC. The chain employs TRBV7-8 and TRBJ2-5; 9 bases fit TRBD1. The CDR3 runs 15 residues. J lost 5 bases, V lost 7 bases, and 11 bases had no gene match. Germline V lookup: CDR1 SGHVS, CDR2 FQNEAQ.

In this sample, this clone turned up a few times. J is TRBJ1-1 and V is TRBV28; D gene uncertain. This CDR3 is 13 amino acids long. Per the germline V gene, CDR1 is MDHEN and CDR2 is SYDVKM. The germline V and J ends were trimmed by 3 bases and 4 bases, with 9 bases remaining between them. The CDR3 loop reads CASSFNMITEAFF. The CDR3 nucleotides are TGTGCCAGCAGTTTTAATATGATCACTGAAGCTTTCTTT.

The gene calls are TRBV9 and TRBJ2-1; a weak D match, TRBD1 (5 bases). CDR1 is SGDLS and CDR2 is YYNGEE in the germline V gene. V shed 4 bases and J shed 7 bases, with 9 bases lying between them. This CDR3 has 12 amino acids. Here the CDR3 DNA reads TGTGCCAGCAGCATCGACAGTAATGAGCAGTTCTTC. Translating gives CASSIDSNEQFF.

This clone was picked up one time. The CDR3 reads CASSYLAGETQYF. The CDR3 nucleotides read TGTGCCAGCAGCTACCTAGCGGGAGAGACCCAGTACTTC. The chain couples TRBV7-2 to TRBJ2-5, with 8 nucleotides matching TRBD2. Germline-derived CDR1 and CDR2 are SGHTA and FQGNSA. This CDR3 contains 13 residues. V lost 4 bases and J lost 4; bases outside the gene matches: 2.

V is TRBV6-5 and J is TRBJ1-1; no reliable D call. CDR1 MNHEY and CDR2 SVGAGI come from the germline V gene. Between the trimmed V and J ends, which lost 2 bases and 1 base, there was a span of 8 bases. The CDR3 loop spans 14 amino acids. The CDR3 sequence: CASSYRPANTEAFF. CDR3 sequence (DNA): TGTGCCAGCAGTTACCGTCCTGCGAACACTGAAGCTTTCTTT.

This chain's CDR3 is CASSVEDGAGTYEQYF. DNA for the CDR3: TGTGCCAGCAGCGTAGAGGACGGGGCGGGAACCTACGAGCAGTACTTC. This sequence joins TRBV9 and TRBJ2-7, with D possibly TRBD2 on 6 matching bases. This CDR3 region has 16 residues. The V gene's germline CDR1 is SGDLS and CDR2 YYNGEE. Trimming shortened V by 0 bases and J by 2 bases, and 15 bases separated the two germline ends.

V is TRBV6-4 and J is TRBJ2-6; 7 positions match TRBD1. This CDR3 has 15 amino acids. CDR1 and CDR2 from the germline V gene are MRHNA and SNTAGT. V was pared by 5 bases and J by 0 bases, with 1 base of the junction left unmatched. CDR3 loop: CASSYRGSGANVLTF. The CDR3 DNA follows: TGTGCCAGCAGTTACAGGGGCTCTGGGGCCAACGTCCTGACTTTC.

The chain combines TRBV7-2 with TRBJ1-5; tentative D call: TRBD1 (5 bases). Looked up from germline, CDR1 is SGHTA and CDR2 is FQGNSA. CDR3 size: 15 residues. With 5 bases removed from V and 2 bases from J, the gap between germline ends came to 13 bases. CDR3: CASSALSGGNQPQHF. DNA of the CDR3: TGTGCCAGCAGCGCCCTGTCGGGGGGCAATCAGCCCCAGCATTTT.

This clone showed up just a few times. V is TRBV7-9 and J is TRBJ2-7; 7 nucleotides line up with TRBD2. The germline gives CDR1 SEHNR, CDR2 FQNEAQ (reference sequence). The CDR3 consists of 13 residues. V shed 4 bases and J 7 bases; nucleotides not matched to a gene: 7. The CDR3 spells CASSWTSTGEQYF. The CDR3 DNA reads TGTGCCAGCAGCTGGACTAGTACGGGGGAGCAGTACTTC.

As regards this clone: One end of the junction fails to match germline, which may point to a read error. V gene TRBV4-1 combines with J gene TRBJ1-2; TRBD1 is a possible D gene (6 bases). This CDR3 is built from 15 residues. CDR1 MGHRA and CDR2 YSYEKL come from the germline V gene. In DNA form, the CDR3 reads TGCGCCAGCAGCCAGCAGGGGCAGGTCAACTATGGTTACACCTTC. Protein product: CASSQQGQVNYGYTF.

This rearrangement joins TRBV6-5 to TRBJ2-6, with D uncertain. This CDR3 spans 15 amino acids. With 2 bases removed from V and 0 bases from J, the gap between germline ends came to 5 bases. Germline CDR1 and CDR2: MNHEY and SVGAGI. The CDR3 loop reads CASSYAVSGANVLTF. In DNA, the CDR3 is TGTGCCAGCAGTTACGCCGTCTCTGGGGCCAACGTCCTGACTTTC.

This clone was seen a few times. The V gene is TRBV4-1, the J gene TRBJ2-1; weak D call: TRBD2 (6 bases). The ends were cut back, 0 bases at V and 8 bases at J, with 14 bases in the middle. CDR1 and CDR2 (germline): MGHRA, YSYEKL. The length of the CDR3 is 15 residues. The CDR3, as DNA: TGCGCCAGCAGCCAAGATGGGGGGAGAGGCGATGAGCAGTTCTTC. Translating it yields CASSQDGGRGDEQFF.

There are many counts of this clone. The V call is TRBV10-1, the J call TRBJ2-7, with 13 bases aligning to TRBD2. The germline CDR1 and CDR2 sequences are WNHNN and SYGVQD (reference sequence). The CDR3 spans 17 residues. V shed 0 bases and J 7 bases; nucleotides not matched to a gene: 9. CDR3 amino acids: CASSESKLAGGDWEQYF. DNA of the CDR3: TGCGCCAGCAGTGAGTCGAAACTAGCGGGAGGGGACTGGGAGCAGTACTTC.

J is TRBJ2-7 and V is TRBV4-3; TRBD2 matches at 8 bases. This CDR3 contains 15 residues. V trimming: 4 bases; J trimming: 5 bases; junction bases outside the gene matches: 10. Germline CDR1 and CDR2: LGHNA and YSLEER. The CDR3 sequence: CASSPDSPGGDEQYF. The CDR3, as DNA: TGCGCCAGCAGCCCGGACAGCCCGGGAGGGGACGAGCAGTACTTC.

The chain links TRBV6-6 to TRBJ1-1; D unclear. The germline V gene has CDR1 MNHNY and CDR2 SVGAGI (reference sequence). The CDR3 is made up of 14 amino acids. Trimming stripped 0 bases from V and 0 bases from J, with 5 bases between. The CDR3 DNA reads TGTGCCAGCAGTTACTCGGCCGTGAACACTGAAGCTTTCTTT. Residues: CASSYSAVNTEAFF.

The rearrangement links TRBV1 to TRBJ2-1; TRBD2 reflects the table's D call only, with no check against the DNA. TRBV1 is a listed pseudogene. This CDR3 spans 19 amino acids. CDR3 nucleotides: TGCACCAGCAGCCACCCATACCCAACATCTAGCGGGACTTACAATGAGCAGTTCTTC. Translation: CTSSHPYPTSSGTYNEQFF.

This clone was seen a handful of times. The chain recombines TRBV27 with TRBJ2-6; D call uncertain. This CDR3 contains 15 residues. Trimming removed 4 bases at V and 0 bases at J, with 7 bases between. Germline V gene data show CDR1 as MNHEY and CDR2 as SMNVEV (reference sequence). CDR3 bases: TGTGCCAGCAGTTCCTACAGCTCTGGGGCCAACGTCCTGACTTTC. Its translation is CASSSYSSGANVLTF.